Presented here are 11 T cell receptor beta chains from one specimen sequenced in a study of shared clonotypes between healthy human individuals. The protocol was immunoSEQ multiplex PCR, while the TCRdb copy is restricted to in-frame clones and leaves out a portion. The sample consists of under 350,000 clones, around 87% of them appearing once. Sequencing was done on a sample of memory CD8+ T cells sorted from blood. Subset: CD45RO+ cells pooled with CCR7-negative TemRA cells. The receptors stem from a man aged 18-30 years in good health.

The V gene is TRBV7-9, the J gene TRBJ1-2; no clear D. The V end lost 2 bases, the J end lost 3 bases, and 16 bases lay between the germline ends. CDR1 is SEHNR, CDR2 FQNEAQ, per germline (reference sequence). This CDR3 has 16 amino acids. The CDR3 protein is CASSLTGIRAHYGYTF. DNA of the CDR3: TGTGCCAGCAGCTTAACGGGGATTAGGGCCCACTATGGCTACACCTTC.

The chain is built from TRBV29-1 and TRBJ2-7; 11 nucleotides agree with TRBD2. The V segment lost 5 bases and the J segment 0 bases; nucleotides outside the gene matches: 3. The CDR3 spans 14 residues. Per germline, CDR1 SQVTM and CDR2 ANQGSEA. For the CDR3, the DNA is TGCAGCGTTCAACTAGCGGGGGCCTCCTACGAGCAGTACTTC. Its translation: CSVQLAGASYEQYF.

The chain couples TRBV7-9 to TRBJ1-4; D remains unclear. The CDR3 runs 15 residues. Germline CDR1 SEHNR, CDR2 FQNEAQ (reference sequence). Between the trimmed V and J ends, which lost 5 bases and 4 bases, there was a span of 14 bases. CDR3 protein: CASSLTGSVNEKLFF. The CDR3 DNA is TGTGCCAGCAGCCTCACCGGGAGTGTTAATGAAAAACTGTTTTTT.

V usage is TRBV27 and J usage is TRBJ2-7; 7 bases match TRBD2. Per the germline V gene, CDR1 is MNHEY and CDR2 is SMNVEV (reference sequence). Trimming cost V 5 bases and J 5 bases; bases outside gene matches: 6. There are 13 residues in the CDR3. This chain's CDR3 is CASSTPGGDEQYF. The CDR3, as DNA: TGTGCCAGCAGTACCCCGGGGGGAGACGAGCAGTACTTC.

The CDR3 is CASSYLALSYNEQFF. The CDR3 nucleotides read TGTGCCAGCAGTTACCTGGCGTTATCCTACAATGAGCAGTTCTTC. The rearrangement uses TRBV6-5 and TRBJ2-1; unclear D gene. The CDR3 contains 15 residues. With 2 bases removed from V and 1 base from J, the gap between germline ends came to 9 bases. Germline V gene data show CDR1 as MNHEY and CDR2 as SVGAGI.

The V gene is TRBV6-5, the J gene TRBJ2-1; D remains unclear. This CDR3 has 14 amino acids. Trimming pared 3 bases from V and 4 bases from J, leaving 10 bases between. Germline V CDR1 and CDR2: MNHEY, SVGAGI. This CDR3 is CASSYFPSYNEQFF. In DNA form, the CDR3 reads TGTGCCAGCAGTTATTTCCCCAGTTACAATGAGCAGTTCTTC.

V is TRBV7-9 and J is TRBJ2-7; D is undetermined. V was cut by 4 bases and J by 7 bases, with 11 bases left in between. Germline V gene sequence: CDR1 SEHNR, CDR2 FQNEAQ (reference sequence). The CDR3 has 12 amino acids. The DNA of the CDR3 is TGTGCCAGCAGCTCACACTTTGAGGAGCAGTACTTC. It encodes CASSSHFEEQYF.

The rearrangement uses TRBV4-3 and TRBJ2-2; no definite D call. Per the germline V gene, CDR1 is LGHNA and CDR2 is YSLEER. CDR3 length equals 15 residues. V was clipped by 0 bases and J by 2 bases, with 7 bases between them. DNA for the CDR3: TGCGCCAGCAGCCAAGATTGGCTCAACACCGGGGAGCTGTTTTTT. Amino acids: CASSQDWLNTGELFF.

The chain has TRBV5-3 and TRBJ1-6; TRBD1 matches at 9 bases. TRBV5-3 is sorted into the ORF group, with uncertain function. The junction had 6 bases not matched to a gene; V was cut back by 0 bases and J by 2 bases. The CDR3 runs 18 residues. The CDR3 reads CARSLGGQGRAYNSPLHF. CDR3 nucleotide sequence: TGTGCCAGAAGCTTGGGAGGACAGGGGAGGGCCTATAATTCACCCCTCCACTTT.

The CDR3 region has the DNA TGCGCCAGCAGCTTGGCCGGGGACACTGAAGCTTTCTTT. It is translated as CASSLAGDTEAFF. The chain has TRBV5-1 and TRBJ1-1, with no clear D. The CDR3 extends over 13 amino acids. Germline V gives CDR1 SGHRS, CDR2 YFSETQ. Trimming left V 0 bases short and J 3 bases short, with 6 bases between.

Remarks on this clone: The same CDR3 also results from other DNA sequences found in this sample. This chain joins TRBV28 and TRBJ2-7, with TRBD2 as a possible D gene (5 bases). The germline V gene encodes CDR1 MDHEN and CDR2 SYDVKM. The CDR3 is 14 amino acids. Trimming removed 2 bases at V and 0 bases at J, with 8 bases between. The CDR3: CASSLTGSSYEQYF. The CDR3 DNA sequence: TGTGCCAGCAGTTTAACTGGGAGCTCCTACGAGCAGTACTTC.